This entry lists 23 T cell receptor beta chains sequenced from one sample in a study of radiotherapy plus CTLA-4 blockade in lung cancer. The repertoire was sequenced with immunoSEQ multiplex PCR; TCRdb's copy has only in-frame clones and lacks some. Of roughly 59,000 clones listed, 72% are singletons. Material: peripheral blood, obtained from a patient treated with radiotherapy plus ipilimumab. These receptor sequences come from a human donor with non-small cell lung cancer whose response to radiotherapy plus ipilimumab could not be evaluated.

The genes are TRBV28 and TRBJ2-5; tentative D call: TRBD2 (7 bases). The J call may be incorrect, as the DNA end agrees better with TRBJ2-7. The CDR3 extends over 15 amino acids. Germline assignment: CDR1 MDHEN and CDR2 SYDVKM. This chain's CDR3 is CASSSSRGGAYEQYF. In nucleotides, the CDR3 is TGTGCCAGCAGTTCGTCAAGGGGGGGGGCATACGAGCAGTACTTC.

This clone was seen more than once but under ten times. This chain links TRBV25-1 with TRBJ2-3; D uncertain. The CDR3 sequence is 14 residues long. Trimming removed 4 bases from V and 5 bases from J, with 13 bases in between. Germline V gene data show CDR1 as MGHDK and CDR2 as SYGVNS. CDR3 coding DNA: TGTGCCAGCAGTGGAGGCGGCACGATAGATACGCAGTATTTT. It translates to CASSGGGTIDTQYF.

This chain connects TRBV19 to TRBJ1-3, with D possibly TRBD1 on 5 matching bases. Per germline, CDR1 LNHDA and CDR2 SQIVND (reference sequence). V gave up 3 bases and J gave up 0 bases, with 15 bases separating them. This CDR3 region has 17 residues. CDR3 region: CASSIRRDGSSGNTIYF. The CDR3 DNA follows: TGTGCCAGTAGTATCCGGCGGGACGGTTCCTCTGGAAACACCATATATTTT.

The chain employs TRBV2 and TRBJ1-2; D remains unclear. Trimming took 6 bases from V and 3 from J, leaving 5 bases between them. The CDR3 is made up of 11 amino acids. Germline CDR1 reads SNHLY; CDR2 reads FYNNEI. CDR3 region: CASSLYYGYTF. In nucleotides, the CDR3 is TGTGCCAGCAGCCTATACTATGGCTACACCTTC.

The gene calls are TRBV4-3 and TRBJ2-1; 12 nucleotides agree with TRBD2. V lost 4 bases to trimming and J lost 8 bases; unmatched junction nucleotides: 6. This CDR3 has 15 amino acids. In germline, CDR1 is LGHNA, CDR2 YSLEER. The CDR3 region is CASSPRLAGADEQFF. CDR3 DNA: TGCGCCAGCAGCCCTCGACTAGCGGGAGCGGATGAGCAGTTCTTC.

A few counts support this clone. The CDR3 coding sequence is TGTGCCAGCAGTTACCGACCCCCCGGAGGGGGCAACGAGCAGTACTTC. Translation: CASSYRPPGGGNEQYF. V usage is TRBV6-5 and J usage is TRBJ2-7, with TRBD1 as a possible D gene (7 bases). Trimming left V 2 bases short and J 5 bases short, with 19 bases between. Per the germline V gene, CDR1 is MNHEY and CDR2 is SVGAGI. The CDR3 extends over 16 amino acids.

The chain employs TRBV5-1 and TRBJ2-7; 8 positions agree with TRBD2. V gave up 4 bases and J gave up 0 bases; unmatched junction bases: 0. Germline V CDR1 and CDR2: SGHRS, YFSETQ. This CDR3 is built from 13 residues. The CDR3 sequence: CASSGTSSYEQYF. Written as DNA, the CDR3 is TGCGCCAGCAGCGGGACTAGCTCCTACGAGCAGTACTTC.

A few counts support this clone. The chain couples TRBV6-1 to TRBJ2-7; 9 nucleotides line up with TRBD1. The CDR3 loop spans 12 amino acids. V trimming: 6 bases; J trimming: 6 bases; junction bases outside the gene matches: 3. CDR1 and CDR2 (germline): MNHNS, SASEGT. This chain's CDR3 is CASRGTGIEQYF. The CDR3 nucleotides are TGTGCCAGCAGAGGGACAGGGATCGAGCAGTACTTC.

The CDR3 reads CASSFPPVPGGDEKLFF. In DNA form, the CDR3 reads TGTGCCAGCAGCTTCCCCCCTGTCCCGGGAGGCGATGAAAAACTGTTTTTT. The V and J genes are TRBV7-3 and TRBJ1-4; no firm D call. The CDR3 extends over 17 amino acids. The germline CDR1 and CDR2 sequences are SGHTA and FQGTGA. The V gene lost 3 bases and the J gene lost 6 bases, with 20 bases spanning the gap.

To note about this clone: One end of the junction fails to match germline, which may point to a read error. Other DNA sequences from this sample encode an identical CDR3 as well. The genes are TRBV4-2 and TRBJ2-7, with TRBD2 identical over 9 bases. This CDR3 region has 17 residues. CDR1 is LGHNA and CDR2 is YNFKEQ in the germline V gene. In nucleotides, the CDR3 is TGTGCCAGTAGCCAAGACTGGGCTAGCGGGGCAAATTACGAGCAGTACTTC. Its translation: CASSQDWASGANYEQYF.

V and J are TRBV4-3 and TRBJ1-2; possibly TRBD1 for D (6 bases). Germline V lookup: CDR1 LGHNA, CDR2 YSLEER. This CDR3 comprises 13 residues. V dropped 4 bases and J dropped 8 bases, with 14 bases sitting between them. The DNA of the CDR3 is TGCGCCAGCAGCCTCCAGGGGCTGGGGGGCTACACCTTC. Protein sequence: CASSLQGLGGYTF.

This chain links TRBV19 with TRBJ1-1; possibly TRBD1 for D (5 bases). V lost 4 bases to trimming and J lost 1 base, with 16 bases between them. The CDR3 runs to 16 residues. Germline V lookup: CDR1 LNHDA, CDR2 SQIVND (reference sequence). The CDR3 loop is CASSTPFRRENTEAFF. CDR3 bases: TGTGCCAGTAGTACCCCTTTTCGCAGGGAGAACACTGAAGCTTTCTTT.

In its sample, this clone was seen once. The chain links TRBV7-8 to TRBJ2-1, with D tentatively TRBD2 (6 bases). V lost 1 base and J lost 6, with 16 bases in between. The CDR3 spans 16 residues. Germline CDR1 reads SGHVS; CDR2 reads FQNEAQ. CDR3 sequence (DNA): TGTGCCAGCAGCTTAGGTCTCTCGGGAGCTCGCAATGAGCAGTTCTTC. As protein: CASSLGLSGARNEQFF.

V is TRBV5-1 and J is TRBJ2-4; 7 bases agree with TRBD1. Losses at the gene ends were 0 bases for V and 6 bases for J; bases not matched to a gene: 6. The CDR3 runs to 15 residues. In germline, CDR1 is SGHRS, CDR2 YFSETQ. In nucleotides, the CDR3 is TGCGCCAGCAGCTTGGAGGGGGCGTCCGGAAACATTCAGTACTTC. It codes for CASSLEGASGNIQYF.

A single count supports this clone. The chain couples TRBV11-2 to TRBJ1-1, with TRBD1 matching 8 bases. V lost 6 bases, J lost 1 base, and 10 bases stayed unmatched. The CDR3 is 16 residues long. CDR1 and CDR2 from the germline V gene are SGHAT and FQNNGV. CDR3 DNA: TGTGCCAGCAGGTCTCAGGGGGCCGGGCGGAACACTGAAGCTTTCTTT. This gives the protein CASRSQGAGRNTEAFF.

The chain couples TRBV18 to TRBJ2-3; TRBD1 agrees at 7 bases. CDR1 and CDR2 from the germline V gene are KGHSH and LQKENI. Trimming cost V 4 bases and J 2 bases; bases outside gene matches: 12. The CDR3 has 17 residues. DNA for the CDR3: TGTGCCAGCTCACAAACTCCCGGACAGGTCCCCACAGATACGCAGTATTTT. This gives the protein CASSQTPGQVPTDTQYF.

The chain uses TRBV27 and TRBJ1-1; D may be TRBD1 (6 bases). Germline V lookup: CDR1 MNHEY, CDR2 SMNVEV (reference sequence). This CDR3 has 15 residues. V shed 4 bases and J shed 3 bases, with 15 bases lying between them. The CDR3 coding sequence is TGTGCCAGCAGTTCTCTAAAGGGGGGGTACACTGAAGCTTTCTTT. As protein: CASSSLKGGYTEAFF.

This sequence joins TRBV5-1 and TRBJ1-6, with 7 bases identical to TRBD1. Germline CDR1 and CDR2: SGHRS and YFSETQ. J gave up 7 bases and V 3 bases, and 4 bases lay outside the gene matches. The CDR3 is made up of 14 amino acids. CDR3 sequence: CASSWTGANSPLHF. Written as DNA, the CDR3 is TGCGCCAGCAGCTGGACAGGAGCAAATTCACCCCTCCACTTT. The full variable domain, rest sourced from reference TRBV5-1 and TRBJ1-6, is KAGVTQTPRYLIKTRGQQVTLSCSPISGHRSVSWYQQTPGQGLQFLFEYFSETQRNKGNFPGRFSGRQFSNSRSEMNVSTLELGDSALYLCASSWTGANSPLHFGNGTRLTVT.

The CDR3 protein is CASSPRSFNEKLFF. The CDR3 DNA sequence: TGTGCCAGCAGCCCGCGGTCATTCAATGAAAAACTGTTTTTT. The chain uses TRBV9 and TRBJ1-4; D remains ambiguous. The CDR3 covers 14 residues. V was pared by 4 bases and J by 5 bases, with 12 bases between. Germline-derived CDR1 and CDR2 are SGDLS and YYNGEE.

The V gene is TRBV27, the J gene TRBJ1-2; perhaps TRBD1 as D (5 bases). The V gene lost 6 bases and the J gene lost 0 bases, with 14 bases spanning the gap. This CDR3 is built from 15 residues. CDR1 and CDR2 (germline): MNHEY, SMNVEV (reference sequence). In nucleotides, the CDR3 is TGTGCCAGCAGCCCCGGGGGGGTGTCTAACTATGGCTACACCTTC. The encoded protein is CASSPGGVSNYGYTF.

The V and J genes are TRBV7-9 and TRBJ1-1, with 10 bases identical to TRBD1. The CDR3 runs 13 residues. Germline V gene data show CDR1 as SEHNR and CDR2 as FQNEAQ (reference sequence). The V gene end was trimmed by 5 bases and the J gene end by 8 bases; junction bases not matched to a gene: 5. The CDR3 reads CASSLRDRGEAFF. The DNA of the CDR3 is TGTGCCAGCAGCCTCCGGGACAGGGGAGAAGCTTTCTTT. The variable domain in full, completed from reference TRBV7-9 and TRBJ1-1, reads DTGVSQNPRHKITKRGQNVTFRCDPISEHNRLYWYRQTLGQGPEFLTYFQNEAQLEKSRLLSDRFSAERPKGSFSTLEIQRTEQGDSAMYLCASSLRDRGEAFFGQGTRLTVV.

This clone has a single count. V is TRBV7-2 and J is TRBJ2-5; 9 nucleotides match TRBD2. With 8 bases clipped from V and 4 bases from J, the junction kept 8 bases outside the gene matches. CDR1 SGHTA and CDR2 FQGNSA come from the germline V gene. There are 14 residues in the CDR3. This CDR3 reads CASGSSGDVETQYF. Here the CDR3 DNA reads TGTGCCAGCGGCTCTAGCGGGGATGTAGAGACCCAGTACTTC.

The V and J genes are TRBV30 and TRBJ2-7; tentative D call: TRBD2 (6 bases). Trimming removed 1 base from V and 3 bases from J, with 10 bases in between. CDR1 and CDR2 from the germline V gene are GTSNPN and SVGIG (reference sequence). The CDR3 covers 13 residues. CDR3 DNA: TGTGCCTGGAGTGACGGGAGCGTCTACGAGCAGTACTTC. As protein: CAWSDGSVYEQYF.